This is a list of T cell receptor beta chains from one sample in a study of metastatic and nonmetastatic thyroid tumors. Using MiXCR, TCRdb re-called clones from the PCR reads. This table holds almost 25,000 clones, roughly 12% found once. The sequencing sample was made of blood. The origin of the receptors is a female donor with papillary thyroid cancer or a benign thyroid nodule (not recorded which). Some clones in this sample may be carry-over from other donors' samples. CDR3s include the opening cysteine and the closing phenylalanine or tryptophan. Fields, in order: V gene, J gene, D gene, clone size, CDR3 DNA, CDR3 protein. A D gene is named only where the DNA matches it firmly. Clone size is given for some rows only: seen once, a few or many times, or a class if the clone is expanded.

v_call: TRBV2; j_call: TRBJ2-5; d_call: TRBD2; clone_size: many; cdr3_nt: TGTGCCAGCAGTCTCCCTAGCGGGCGAAAAGAGACCCAGTACTTC; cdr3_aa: CASSLPSGRKETQYF
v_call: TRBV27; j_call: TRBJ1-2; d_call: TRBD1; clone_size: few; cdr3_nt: TGTGCCAGCAGTACTGACAGGGATACCTATGGCTACACCTTC; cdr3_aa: CASSTDRDTYGYTF
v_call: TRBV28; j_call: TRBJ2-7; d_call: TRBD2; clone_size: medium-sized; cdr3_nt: TGTGCCAGCAGTTTGGGACTAGCGGTTCGGGGCGAGCAGTACTTC; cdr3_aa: CASSLGLAVRGEQYF
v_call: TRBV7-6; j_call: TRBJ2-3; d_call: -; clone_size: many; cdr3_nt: TGTGCCAGCAGCCCCCGGACCGGCACAGATACGCAGTATTTT; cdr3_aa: CASSPRTGTDTQYF
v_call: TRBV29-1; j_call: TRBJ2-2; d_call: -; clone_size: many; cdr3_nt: TGCAGCGTTGAAGGCAGCACCGGGGAGCTGTTTTTT; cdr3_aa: CSVEGSTGELFF
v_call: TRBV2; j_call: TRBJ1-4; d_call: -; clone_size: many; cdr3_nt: TGTGCCAGCAGTGCAAGTGGGCGTGAAAAACTGTTTTTT; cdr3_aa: CASSASGREKLFF
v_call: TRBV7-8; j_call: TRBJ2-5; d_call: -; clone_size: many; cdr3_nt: TGTGCCAGCAGCTCACGGCCGGGCAAGCAAGAGACCCAGTACTTC; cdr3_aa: CASSSRPGKQETQYF
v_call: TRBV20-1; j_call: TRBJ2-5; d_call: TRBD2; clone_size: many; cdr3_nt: TGCAGTGCCCTGGGCCTTTTAGCGGGACTTCGGGAGACCCAGTACTTC; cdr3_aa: CSALGLLAGLRETQYF
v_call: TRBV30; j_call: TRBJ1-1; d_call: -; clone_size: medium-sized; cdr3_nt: TGTGCCTGGAGTGTGGGCAGGGGACCTGAAGCTTTCTTT; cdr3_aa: CAWSVGRGPEAFF
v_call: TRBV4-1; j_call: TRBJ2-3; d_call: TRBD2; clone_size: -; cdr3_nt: TGCGCCAGCAGCCAACGAGCGGGAGGGCTGGATACGCAGTATTTT; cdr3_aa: CASSQRAGGLDTQYF
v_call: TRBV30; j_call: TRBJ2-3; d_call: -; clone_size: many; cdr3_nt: TGTGCCTGGAGTGTAGGCGGCGTTCGGACAGATACGCAGTATTTT; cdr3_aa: CAWSVGGVRTDTQYF
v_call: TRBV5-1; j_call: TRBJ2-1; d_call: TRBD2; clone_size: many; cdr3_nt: TGCGCCAGCAGACTAGCGGCATATGAGCAGTTCTTC; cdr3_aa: CASRLAAYEQFF
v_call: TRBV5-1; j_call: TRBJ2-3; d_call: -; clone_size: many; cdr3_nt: TGCGCCAGCAGCCCTCGACCCTCTGTGGGCACAGATACGCAGTATTTT; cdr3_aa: CASSPRPSVGTDTQYF
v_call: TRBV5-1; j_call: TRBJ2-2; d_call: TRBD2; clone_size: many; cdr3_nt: TGCGCCAGCAGCCCCGGACTAGCGGGACCCTCGAGGACCGGGGAGCTGTTTTTT; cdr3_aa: CASSPGLAGPSRTGELFF
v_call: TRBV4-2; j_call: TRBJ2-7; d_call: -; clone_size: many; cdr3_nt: TGTGCCAGCAGCTCCGGGGCTTACGAGCAGTACTTC; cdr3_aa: CASSSGAYEQYF
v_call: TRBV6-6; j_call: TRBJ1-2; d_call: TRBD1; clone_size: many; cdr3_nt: TGTGCCAGCACAGTTACTAGAACAGGGGTCGGCTACACCTTC; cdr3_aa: CASTVTRTGVGYTF
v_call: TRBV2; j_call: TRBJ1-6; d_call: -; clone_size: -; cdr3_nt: TGTGCCAGCAGTGAGGTACAGGGACGATCACCCCTCCACTTT; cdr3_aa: CASSEVQGRSPLHF
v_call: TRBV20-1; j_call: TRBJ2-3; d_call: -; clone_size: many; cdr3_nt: TGCAGTGCTAGAATCCCAGATACGCAGTATTTT; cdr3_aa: CSARIPDTQYF
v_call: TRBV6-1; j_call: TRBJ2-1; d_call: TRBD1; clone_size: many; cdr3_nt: TGTGCCAGCAGCGGGGCCCTGACAGGGGAGTTCTTC; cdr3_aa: CASSGALTGEFF
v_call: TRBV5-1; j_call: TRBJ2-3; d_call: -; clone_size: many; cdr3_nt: TGCGCCAGCAGCTTCACCGCCGGGACAACTAGCACAGATACGCAGTATTTT; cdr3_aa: CASSFTAGTTSTDTQYF
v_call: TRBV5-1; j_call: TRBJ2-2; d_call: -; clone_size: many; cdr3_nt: TGCGCCAGCAGGCCGGGCGGTTCGGCCGGGGAGCTGTTTTTT; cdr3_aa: CASRPGGSAGELFF
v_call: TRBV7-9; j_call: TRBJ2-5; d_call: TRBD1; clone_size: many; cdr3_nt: TGTGCCAGCAGCCCGGGACAGGGGAGCGGAGAGACCCAGTACTTC; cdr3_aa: CASSPGQGSGETQYF
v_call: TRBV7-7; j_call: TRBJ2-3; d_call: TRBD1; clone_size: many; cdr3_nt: TGTGCTAGCTCCGCGGTAGGGGGCACGGATACGCAGTATTTT; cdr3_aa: CASSAVGGTDTQYF
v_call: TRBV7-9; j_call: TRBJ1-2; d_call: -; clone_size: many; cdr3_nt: TGTGCCAGCAGCCGGGACACTGACTATGGCTACACCTTC; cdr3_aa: CASSRDTDYGYTF
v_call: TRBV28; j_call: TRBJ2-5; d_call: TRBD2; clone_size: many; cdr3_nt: TGTGCCAGCAGTTCCGGGACTAGCGGGAGTTCGGAGACCCAGTACTTC; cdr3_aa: CASSSGTSGSSETQYF
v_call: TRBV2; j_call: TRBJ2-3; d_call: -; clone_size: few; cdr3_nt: TGTGCCAGCAGATCACCGACCGGGCCGGGGGATACGCAGTATTTT; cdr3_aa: CASRSPTGPGDTQYF
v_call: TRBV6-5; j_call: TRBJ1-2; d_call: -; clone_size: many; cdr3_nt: TGTGCCAGCAGTTACTCGGAAACTACCCGGGGCTACACCTTC; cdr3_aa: CASSYSETTRGYTF
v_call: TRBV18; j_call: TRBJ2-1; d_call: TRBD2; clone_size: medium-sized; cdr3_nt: TGTGCCAGCTCACTACTAGCGGGAGATGAGCAGTTCTTC; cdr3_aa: CASSLLAGDEQFF
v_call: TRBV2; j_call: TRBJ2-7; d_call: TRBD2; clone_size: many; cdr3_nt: TGTGCCAGCAGTGAAGGTCGCGGGAGTTGGTACGAGCAGTACTTC; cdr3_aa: CASSEGRGSWYEQYF
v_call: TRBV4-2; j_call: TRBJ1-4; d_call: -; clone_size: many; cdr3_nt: TGTGCCAGCAGCCAAGGCCTGACAGCAAATGAAAAACTGTTTTTT; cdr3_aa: CASSQGLTANEKLFF
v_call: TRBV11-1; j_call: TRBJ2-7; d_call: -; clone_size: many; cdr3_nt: TGTGCCAGCAGCCGCAGGGGGGGTCTCAACGAGCAGTACTTC; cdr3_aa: CASSRRGGLNEQYF
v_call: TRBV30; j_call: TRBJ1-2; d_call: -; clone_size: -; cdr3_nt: TGTGCCTGGAGTGTAGGCAGTGGGGACTATGGCTACACCTTC; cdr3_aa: CAWSVGSGDYGYTF
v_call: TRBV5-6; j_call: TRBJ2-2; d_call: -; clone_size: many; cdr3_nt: TGTGCCAGCAGCTTGGTGACGTTCGCGAACACCGGGGAGCTGTTTTTT; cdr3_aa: CASSLVTFANTGELFF
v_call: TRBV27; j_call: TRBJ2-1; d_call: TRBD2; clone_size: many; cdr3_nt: TGTGCCAGCAAGGTAGCGGGAGAGTACAATGAGCAGTTCTTC; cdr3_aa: CASKVAGEYNEQFF
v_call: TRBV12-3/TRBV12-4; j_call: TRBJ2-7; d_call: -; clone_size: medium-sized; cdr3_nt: TGTGCCAGCAGCCGTGGCCGTGTCCCCAACGAGCAGTACTTC; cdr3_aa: CASSRGRVPNEQYF
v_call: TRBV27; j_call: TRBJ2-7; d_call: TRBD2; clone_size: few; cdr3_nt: TGTGCCAGCAGTCCGGGGACTAGCGGGGACTCCTACGAGCAGTACTTC; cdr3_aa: CASSPGTSGDSYEQYF